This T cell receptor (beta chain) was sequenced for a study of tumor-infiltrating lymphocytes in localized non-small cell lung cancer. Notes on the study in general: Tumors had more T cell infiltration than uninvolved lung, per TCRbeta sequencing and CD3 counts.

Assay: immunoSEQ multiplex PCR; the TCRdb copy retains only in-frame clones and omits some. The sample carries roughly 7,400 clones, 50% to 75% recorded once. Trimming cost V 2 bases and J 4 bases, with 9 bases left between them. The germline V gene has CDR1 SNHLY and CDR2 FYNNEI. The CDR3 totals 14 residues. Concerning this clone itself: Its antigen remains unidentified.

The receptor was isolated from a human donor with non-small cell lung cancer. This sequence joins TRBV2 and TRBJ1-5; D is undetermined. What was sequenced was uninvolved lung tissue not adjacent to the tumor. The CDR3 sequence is CASSELGSNQPQHF. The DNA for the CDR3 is TGTGCCAGCAGTGAATTGGGATCTAATCAGCCCCAGCATTTT.